The 12 T cell receptor beta chains given below trace back to one sample, sequenced in a study of T-cell memory formation after mild COVID-19 (dated by TCRdb to the early 2020s). The protocol used for the library was 5' RACE. The instrument given in TCRdb is Illumina NovaSeq 6000. TCRdb trimmed public reads at Q25 via fastp, called clones via MiXCR and kept in-frame beta chains. Duplicate CDR3 protein sequences are folded into a single record with the most common DNA and genes. The sample table records 300,000 to 350,000 distinct CDR3 sequences; approximately 19% of these occur just once. Of the sample, around 20% is held by the ten largest clones. Sequences were obtained from PBMCs or a T cell subset sorted from them (not recorded which). These TCRs come from a man between 18 and 29 years old who had mild COVID-19 (a few samples of this study predate the infection). The sample titles of this study are shuffled in the database, so cell type and time point are left out; the donor was told from shared clones.

This clonotype was observed a few times. The chain uses TRBV5-1 and TRBJ2-5, with 8 bases matching TRBD1. V was pared by 2 bases and J by 7 bases, with 7 bases of the junction left unmatched. Germline V lookup: CDR1 SGHRS, CDR2 YFSETQ. The CDR3 sequence is 14 residues long. CDR3 sequence: CASSFATGVATQYF. Written as DNA, the CDR3 is TGCGCCAGCAGCTTCGCGACAGGGGTGGCGACCCAGTACTTC.

The sample holds a few counts of this clonotype. The V call is TRBV7-9, the J call TRBJ2-1; no firm D call. The germline V gene has CDR1 SEHNR and CDR2 FQNEAQ (reference sequence). The ends were cut back, 2 bases at V and 7 bases at J, with 6 bases in the middle. This CDR3 has 12 residues. The CDR3 DNA is TGTGCCAGCAGCTTATCTGCGAATGAGCAGTTCTTC. This codes for CASSLSANEQFF. Based on the CDR3 plus reference TRBV7-9 and TRBJ2-1, the full variable domain is DTGVSQNPRHKITKRGQNVTFRCDPISEHNRLYWYRQTLGQGPEFLTYFQNEAQLEKSRLLSDRFSAERPKGSFSTLEIQRTEQGDSAMYLCASSLSANEQFFGPGTRLTVL.

The V gene is TRBV4-1, the J gene TRBJ2-5, with 8 bases identical to TRBD2. The CDR3 sequence is 13 residues long. CDR1 is MGHRA and CDR2 is YSYEKL in the germline V gene. Unmatched junction bases numbered 8, after V lost 7 bases and J lost 7 bases. The CDR3 DNA follows: TGCGCCAGCAAGTCTATCCGGGAGGGGACCCAGTACTTC. It codes for CASKSIREGTQYF.

This clonotype was seen a few times. V and J are TRBV29-1 and TRBJ2-5; the D call may be TRBD1 or TRBD2 (5 bases each). With 2 bases removed from V and 5 bases from J, the gap between germline ends came to 12 bases. Germline V CDR1 and CDR2: SQVTM, ANQGSEA. This CDR3 is built from 13 residues. The CDR3 DNA reads as TGCAGCGTTGAACGAGGGGCCGGGGAGACCCAGTACTTC. Translation gives CSVERGAGETQYF.

The chain has TRBV7-9 and TRBJ2-7, with D perhaps given as TRBD1 or TRBD2 (5 bases each). CDR3 length equals 13 residues. Trimming shortened V by 8 bases and J by 5 bases, and 16 bases separated the two germline ends. Germline assignment: CDR1 SEHNR and CDR2 FQNEAQ (reference sequence). The CDR3 spells CASAEGRADEQYV. As DNA, the CDR3 is TGTGCCAGCGCCGAGGGCAGGGCCGACGAGCAGTACGTC.

This clonotype was recorded at least ten times. CDR3 protein: CASSLNQGVNTEAFF. Here the CDR3 DNA reads TGTGCCAGCAGCTTGAACCAGGGTGTGAACACTGAAGCTTTCTTT. The chain uses TRBV7-3 and TRBJ1-1; weak D call: TRBD1 (5 bases). From germline, CDR1 is SGHTA and CDR2 FQGTGA. The CDR3 loop spans 15 amino acids. Trimming left V 3 bases short and J 0 bases short, with 11 bases between.

This clonotype has only one observation. The chain uses TRBV6-2 or TRBV6-3 and TRBJ2-3; 7 nucleotides agree with TRBD1. This CDR3 is built from 17 residues. J was trimmed by 2 bases and V by 5 bases; bases with no gene match: 13. Germline CDR1 reads MNHEY; CDR2 reads SVGEGT. Here the CDR3 reads CASSGTASERYTDTQYF. CDR3 nucleotide sequence: TGTGCCAGCAGTGGGACAGCGAGTGAAAGATACACAGATACGCAGTATTTT.

The chain links TRBV4-3 to TRBJ2-1, with a possible D match to TRBD2 (6 bases). Per germline, CDR1 LGHNA and CDR2 YSLEER. V lost 3 bases and J lost 8, with 17 bases in between. The CDR3 is 15 amino acids. CDR3 protein: CASSQGDRGWDEQFF. The CDR3 DNA is TGCGCCAGCAGCCAGGGAGATCGGGGGTGGGATGAGCAGTTCTTC.

This clonotype was recorded many times. J is TRBJ1-1 and V is TRBV7-9; unclear D gene. This CDR3 spans 14 amino acids. Germline assignment: CDR1 SEHNR and CDR2 FQNEAQ (reference sequence). V was pared by 1 base and J by 5 bases, with 11 bases between. The CDR3 spells CASSLDPVGTEAFF. CDR3 DNA sequence: TGTGCCAGCAGCTTAGATCCCGTAGGGACTGAAGCTTTCTTT.

The J gene is TRBJ2-7, the V gene TRBV28; no definite D call. The CDR3 totals 11 residues. Germline CDR1 is MDHEN and CDR2 is SYDVKM. Deletions cut 6 bases from V and 5 bases from J, with 8 bases between. CDR3 amino acids: CASSGRDEQYV. The CDR3 nucleotides are TGTGCCAGCAGCGGCCGGGACGAGCAGTACGTC.

The CDR3 reads CASRGTGGARQPQHF. CDR3 DNA sequence: TGTGCCAGCAGGGGGACAGGGGGCGCACGGCAGCCCCAGCATTTT. This chain connects TRBV28 to TRBJ1-5, with 12 bases fitting TRBD1. Losses at the gene ends were 6 bases for V and 7 bases for J; bases not matched to a gene: 7. This CDR3 comprises 15 residues. The germline gives CDR1 MDHEN, CDR2 SYDVKM.

The chain uses TRBV12-3 or TRBV12-4 and TRBJ2-3; tentatively, D is TRBD1 (5 bases). Deletions cut 6 bases from V and 2 bases from J, with 15 bases between. The CDR3 extends over 15 amino acids. As DNA, the CDR3 is TGTGCCAGCAGCAATACTGTGGGGCCCACAGATACGCAGTATTTT. Translation gives CASSNTVGPTDTQYF.